This TCR beta chain derives from a study of blood T cell repertoires in COVID-19. This CDR3 comprises 13 residues. CDR1 is MNHEY and CDR2 is SVGAGI in the germline V gene. V lost 2 bases to trimming and J lost 7 bases, with 12 bases between them. Here immunoSEQ multiplex PCR was the method, and the copy in TCRdb shows in-frame clones only, minus some. The sample has roughly 250,000 clones, about 86% seen once; the top ten hold around 8.9%. V is TRBV6-5 and J is TRBJ2-7; a possible D gene is TRBD1 (6 bases). Source material: peripheral blood. This receptor was identified in a man in his forties with active or convalescent COVID-19. Here the CDR3 reads CASSYGGPGEQYF. The CDR3 coding sequence is TGTGCCAGCAGTTACGGGGGCCCCGGGGAGCAGTACTTC.